The rows below give T cell receptor beta chains drawn from one sample of a study of blood T cell repertoires in COVID-19. TCRdb's table, derived via immunoSEQ multiplex PCR, lists solely in-frame clones and lacks some. This table has under 450,000 clones, more than 85% appearing once. The sequenced material came from PBMCs or T cells enriched from blood (not recorded which). Source of these receptors: a woman in her twenties or thirties who had recovered from COVID-19. The CDR3 runs from the conserved cysteine through the conserved F or W. A D gene is named only where the DNA matches it firmly. The size entry is marked missing in some rows and otherwise reads once, few, many or a size class.

CDR3 DNA,CDR3 protein,D gene,J gene,clone size,V gene
TGCGCCAGCAGTGACTCCCAGGGGGTGACTGAAGCTTTCTTT,CASSDSQGVTEAFF,TRBD1,TRBJ1-1,-,TRBV10-1
TGTGCCAGCAGGTTTAGGCGGACAGGGTCTCTTCCCTTCTCCTACAATGAGCAGTTCTTC,CASRFRRTGSLPFSYNEQFF,TRBD1,TRBJ2-1,-,TRBV28
TGTGCCAGTAGTATAACCCTGGAGGGAGGGGCGCCGGGTCAGCCCCAGCATTTT,CASSITLEGGAPGQPQHF,-,TRBJ1-5,-,TRBV19
TGTGCCAGCAGCCCACGTTTGACTAGCGGGAGAGGGGAGACCCAGTACTTC,CASSPRLTSGRGETQYF,TRBD2,TRBJ2-5,-,TRBV7-9
TGTGCCAGCAGGATAGACAGGGCTAAAGCTTATAGCAATCAGCCCCAGCATTTT,CASRIDRAKAYSNQPQHF,TRBD1,TRBJ1-5,-,TRBV7-3
TGTGCCAGCAGTGTCCTCAGCATGGATCGGGGGGGCTACACCTTC,CASSVLSMDRGGYTF,-,TRBJ1-2,few,TRBV28
TGTGCCAGCTCGCGGGACAGGGGCGCCTCTGGAAACACCATATATTTT,CASSRDRGASGNTIYF,TRBD1,TRBJ1-3,-,TRBV18
TGTGCCAGCCTAAAAGAGTTGGGGGCTGGCTACACCTTC,CASLKELGAGYTF,-,TRBJ1-2,-,TRBV5-8
TGTGCCACCAGTGATCCCCCGACAGGGGATACGCAGTATTTT,CATSDPPTGDTQYF,TRBD1,TRBJ2-3,-,TRBV24-1
TGTGCCAGTAGCCGGGGGACAGGGGCCTACGAGCAGTACTTC,CASSRGTGAYEQYF,TRBD1,TRBJ2-7,-,TRBV3-1/TRBV3-2
TGCGCCAGCAGCCAAGATCCCAGGCTCGCGGGGAATGAGCAGTTCTTC,CASSQDPRLAGNEQFF,-,TRBJ2-1,once,TRBV4-1
TGCGCCAGCAGCCTTCAGGGAAACACTGAAGCTTTCTTT,CASSLQGNTEAFF,-,TRBJ1-1,-,TRBV5-1
TGTGCCAGCAGTTGGGGACTAGCACAAGAGACCCAGTACTTC,CASSWGLAQETQYF,TRBD2,TRBJ2-5,-,TRBV7-8
TGTGCCTGGAGTGCACCGGGTGCGAACACTGAAGCTTTCTTT,CAWSAPGANTEAFF,-,TRBJ1-1,-,TRBV30
TGTGCCAGCAACTCCCCGGGGCAGGGGTCGTACGAGCAGTACTTC,CASNSPGQGSYEQYF,-,TRBJ2-7,-,TRBV6-5
TGTGCCAGCAGCTTCACAGGGGGCAGTGGCTACACCTTC,CASSFTGGSGYTF,TRBD1,TRBJ1-2,-,TRBV5-4
TGTGCCAGCAGCGGTTCCAGGCAGGCTAATGAAAAACTGTTTTTT,CASSGSRQANEKLFF,-,TRBJ1-4,-,TRBV3-1/TRBV3-2
TGTGCCAGCAGTCCTGATAGCTCCTACGAGCAGTACTTC,CASSPDSSYEQYF,-,TRBJ2-7,-,TRBV27
TGCAGTGCTAGTGATGCCGGGACAGCGGCGAACGAGCAGTACTTC,CSASDAGTAANEQYF,TRBD1,TRBJ2-7,-,TRBV20-1
TGTGCCAGCAGCCAAGGAACAGGTTCTTTCTACGAGCAGTACTTC,CASSQGTGSFYEQYF,-,TRBJ2-7,-,TRBV3-1/TRBV3-2
TGTGCCAGCAGTTCACCGGACAGGGGGCGTCAAGAGACCCAGTACTTC,CASSSPDRGRQETQYF,TRBD1,TRBJ2-5,-,TRBV28
TGTGCCAGTAGTTGGGGGGAACGCCGTGGCGAGCAGTACTTC,CASSWGERRGEQYF,-,TRBJ2-7,-,TRBV19
TGTGCCAGCTTCGGACAGCACTACGAGCAGTACTTC,CASFGQHYEQYF,-,TRBJ2-7,-,TRBV27
TGTGCCAGCAGCCTTCTTACAGGAGTAGAGACCCAGTACTTC,CASSLLTGVETQYF,-,TRBJ2-5,few,TRBV7-8
TGTGCCAGTAGTATTAGGATCGGTGGTCAGGACTATGGCTACACCTTC,CASSIRIGGQDYGYTF,-,TRBJ1-2,-,TRBV19
TGTGCCAGCGGCAGGAACAATGAGCAGTTCTTC,CASGRNNEQFF,-,TRBJ2-1,few,TRBV3-1/TRBV3-2
TGCGCCAGCAGCCCACAGGGGGGGTCGGTCAATGAGCAGTTCTTC,CASSPQGGSVNEQFF,-,TRBJ2-1,-,TRBV5-1